The source of this T cell receptor (beta chain) is a study of T cells after yellow fever vaccination. Whole-study context: Fractions of limited cellularity were prepared by means of SMART-Seq v4 Ultra Low Input.

The study made its TCR cDNA through 5'RACE template switching. That step introduced a universal primer site along with UMIs. Using its own MiXCR run on the 5' RACE reads, TCRdb lists one record per CDR3 protein. The repertoire holds about 340,000 distinct CDR3 sequences, with approximately 12% as singletons. This CDR3 comprises 14 residues. Trimming cost V 4 bases and J 2 bases, with 9 bases left between them. Germline V lookup: CDR1 SGDLS, CDR2 YYNGEE. In regard to this clonotype: Antigen specificity is unknown.

General observations from the study: It was the secondary response that reached its peak faster, day 5 versus 15, but it was weaker. The booster response re-showed most primary clones: 96% CD4, approximately 90% CD8.

The TCR sequence derives from a man aged 18 to 30 who received the YFV17D yellow fever vaccine. This chain links TRBV9 with TRBJ2-2, with D possibly being TRBD2 (6 bases). The input for sequencing was CD4+ T cells sorted from PBMCs, taken 15 days after the yellow fever booster vaccination. The CDR3: CASSRDFNTGELFF. CDR3 nucleotide sequence: TGTGCCAGCAGCCGGGACTTCAACACCGGGGAGCTGTTTTTT.